The T cell receptor beta chain described here comes from a study of cytomegalovirus exposure and HLA in healthy donors. Study observations and caveats: Later genetic work tied a missense DCLRE1C variant to beta-chain V and J trimming. According to a later analysis, most TCR beta chains associated with CMV appeared HLA-restricted. It was reported that TCR beta sequences correctly inferred the HLA-A and HLA-B alleles for most subjects.

60 Vbeta and 13 Jbeta primers were used in PCR. The method was immunoSEQ multiplex PCR; TCRdb's version includes in-frame clones alone and lacks a portion of them. The table lists 150,000 or so clones, more than 75% of them singletons. Germline trimming cut 5 bases from V and 5 bases from J; bases unmatched to any gene: 12. Germline V gene sequence: CDR1 LNHDA, CDR2 SQIVND (reference sequence). The CDR3 length is 17 residues. In the case of this clone: Its target is not known.

The TCR originated in a man aged 30-40 years in good health and CMV-seropositive. Sequenced: PBMCs. The V and J genes are TRBV19 and TRBJ1-5; 10 bases align to TRBD1. CDR3 bases: TGTGCCAGTAGTTCATACCGGGACAGGGGTCAGTATCAGCCCCAGCATTTT. Its translation: CASSSYRDRGQYQPQHF.